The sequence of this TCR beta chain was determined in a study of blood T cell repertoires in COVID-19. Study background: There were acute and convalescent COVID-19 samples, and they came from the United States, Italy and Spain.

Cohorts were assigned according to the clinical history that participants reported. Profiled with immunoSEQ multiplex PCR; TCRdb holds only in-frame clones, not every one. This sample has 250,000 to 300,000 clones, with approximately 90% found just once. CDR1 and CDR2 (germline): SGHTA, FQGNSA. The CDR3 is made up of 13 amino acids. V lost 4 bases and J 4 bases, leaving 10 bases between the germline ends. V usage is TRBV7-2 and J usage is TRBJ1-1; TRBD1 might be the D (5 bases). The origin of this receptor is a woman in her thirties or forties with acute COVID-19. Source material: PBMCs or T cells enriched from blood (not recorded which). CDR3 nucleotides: TGTGCCAGCAGCTCGGAAGGGGTCACTGAAGCTTTCTTT. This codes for CASSSEGVTEAFF.